These T cell receptor beta chains were read from a single sample in a study of molecular identifiers for immune sequencing clone quantification. TCRdb independently ran MiXCR on the PCR reads; one entry per CDR3 protein. The sample shows around 480,000 distinct CDR3 sequences, over 20% of them seen only once. Sequencing was performed on naive CD8+ T cells from blood, with Jurkat cell RNA spiked in. Receptor source: a human donor in good health. Some libraries in this study had Jurkat cell RNA spiked in. Each CDR3 is given with its conserved first and last residue. The order of the fields is V gene, D gene, clone size, J gene, CDR3 length, CDR3 protein, CDR3 DNA. The D gene is left open where the match is weak. Clone size is not always given. Where it is, it says once, few, many or a class for expanded clones.

V: TRBV5-6
D: .
size: .
J: TRBJ1-4
length: 16
CDR3: CASSLASEGANEKLFF
DNA: TGTGCCAGCAGCTTGGCCTCGGAGGGCGCTAATGAAAAACTGTTTTTT

V: TRBV14
D: .
size: many
J: TRBJ2-2
length: 14
CDR3: CASSQYRGTGELFF
DNA: TGTGCCAGCAGCCAATACAGAGGCACCGGGGAGCTGTTTTTT

V: TRBV19
D: TRBD1
size: .
J: TRBJ2-7
length: 15
CDR3: CASSPNGQGNYEQYF
DNA: TGTGCCAGTAGTCCGAATGGACAGGGAAACTACGAGCAGTACTTC

V: TRBV4-1
D: .
size: .
J: TRBJ2-2
length: 17
CDR3: CASSLIGGGGPDGELFF
DNA: TGCGCCAGCAGCCTCATCGGAGGGGGGGGCCCCGACGGGGAGCTGTTTTTT

V: TRBV27
D: TRBD2
size: .
J: TRBJ2-5
length: 17
CDR3: CASSSTRLAAIRETQYF
DNA: TGTGCCAGCAGTTCAACTCGACTAGCGGCTATTCGAGAGACCCAGTACTTC

V: TRBV27
D: .
size: few
J: TRBJ2-7
length: 12
CDR3: CASSLLEGEQYF
DNA: TGTGCCAGCAGTTTATTGGAAGGCGAGCAGTACTTC

V: TRBV4-3
D: .
size: many
J: TRBJ2-7
length: 13
CDR3: CASSPARHYEQYF
DNA: TGCGCCAGCAGCCCGGCAAGGCATTACGAGCAGTACTTC

V: TRBV30
D: .
size: .
J: TRBJ1-2
length: 12
CDR3: CAWSLDSYGYTF
DNA: TGTGCCTGGAGCCTGGACAGCTATGGCTACACCTTC

V: TRBV7-9
D: .
size: .
J: TRBJ2-3
length: 16
CDR3: CASSLEGFRSTDTQYF
DNA: TGTGCCAGCAGCTTAGAAGGGTTTAGGAGCACAGATACGCAGTATTTT

V: TRBV5-4
D: TRBD1
size: few
J: TRBJ2-3
length: 16
CDR3: CASSWGTGGLADTQYF
DNA: TGTGCCAGCAGCTGGGGGACAGGGGGTTTAGCAGATACGCAGTATTTT

V: TRBV7-9
D: .
size: many
J: TRBJ2-3
length: 15
CDR3: CASSYLGTSTDTQYF
DNA: TGTGCCAGCAGCTATTTGGGGACCAGCACAGATACGCAGTATTTT

V: TRBV28
D: .
size: .
J: TRBJ2-7
length: 15
CDR3: CASTSSRLSSYEQYF
DNA: TGTGCCAGCACCTCAAGCAGGCTGAGCTCCTACGAGCAGTACTTC

V: TRBV7-9
D: TRBD2
size: few
J: TRBJ2-3
length: 17
CDR3: CASSLMLAGGPADTQYF
DNA: TGTGCCAGCAGCTTAATGTTAGCGGGAGGGCCTGCAGATACGCAGTATTTT

V: TRBV30
D: .
size: .
J: TRBJ1-1
length: 13
CDR3: CAWIWGPVNEAFF
DNA: TGTGCCTGGATTTGGGGACCCGTCAATGAAGCTTTCTTT

V: TRBV19
D: .
size: .
J: TRBJ1-5
length: 16
CDR3: CASRARQEISNQPQHF
DNA: TGTGCCAGTAGAGCAAGACAGGAGATTAGCAATCAGCCCCAGCATTTT

V: TRBV5-6
D: .
size: many
J: TRBJ1-5
length: 15
CDR3: CASSFGPRGNQPQHF
DNA: TGTGCCAGCAGCTTCGGTCCACGGGGGAATCAGCCCCAGCATTTT

V: TRBV25-1
D: TRBD2
size: many
J: TRBJ2-3
length: 14
CDR3: CASSEILAGDGQYF
DNA: TGTGCCAGCAGTGAAATACTAGCGGGAGACGGGCAGTATTTT

V: TRBV5-4
D: TRBD1
size: many
J: TRBJ2-7
length: 14
CDR3: CASSSWDSSYEQYF
DNA: TGTGCCAGCAGCTCTTGGGACAGCTCCTACGAGCAGTACTTC

V: TRBV7-9
D: TRBD1
size: many
J: TRBJ1-4
length: 16
CDR3: CASSSITGGLDEKLFF
DNA: TGTGCCAGCAGCTCTATCACAGGGGGGTTGGATGAAAAACTGTTTTTT

V: TRBV27
D: .
size: few
J: TRBJ2-2
length: 14
CDR3: CASSLSIGTGELFF
DNA: TGTGCCAGCAGTTTATCGATCGGAACCGGGGAGCTGTTTTTT

V: TRBV5-8
D: .
size: many
J: TRBJ1-1
length: 13
CDR3: CASSSRGNTEAFF
DNA: TGTGCCAGCAGCTCACGGGGGAACACTGAAGCTTTCTTT

V: TRBV10-3
D: .
size: .
J: TRBJ1-1
length: 14
CDR3: CAITIRVSETEAFF
DNA: TGTGCCATCACGATCAGGGTGTCGGAGACTGAAGCTTTCTTT

V: TRBV3-1
D: .
size: many
J: TRBJ2-2
length: 15
CDR3: CASSHGWGNTGELFF
DNA: TGTGCCAGCAGCCATGGTTGGGGGAACACCGGGGAGCTGTTTTTT

V: TRBV6-5
D: .
size: .
J: TRBJ1-3
length: 16
CDR3: CASSYSQGSSGNTIYF
DNA: TGTGCCAGCAGTTACTCGCAGGGGAGCTCTGGAAACACCATATATTTT

V: TRBV4-3
D: .
size: many
J: TRBJ1-1
length: 14
CDR3: CASSESRQWTEAFF
DNA: TGCGCCAGCAGCGAAAGTAGACAGTGGACTGAAGCTTTCTTT

V: TRBV7-9
D: .
size: .
J: TRBJ2-1
length: 17
CDR3: CASSPGTGTTSINEQFF
DNA: TGTGCCAGCAGTCCAGGCACCGGGACCACATCCATCAATGAGCAGTTCTTC

V: TRBV5-6
D: .
size: .
J: TRBJ1-3
length: 15
CDR3: CASSLTSVSGNTIYF
DNA: TGTGCCAGCAGCCTAACAAGTGTCTCTGGAAACACCATATATTTT

V: TRBV5-1
D: .
size: few
J: TRBJ1-6
length: 15
CDR3: CASSLDTPTVSPLHF
DNA: TGCGCCAGCAGCTTGGACACTCCTACGGTTTCACCCCTCCACTTT

V: TRBV6-5
D: TRBD1
size: .
J: TRBJ2-1
length: 15
CDR3: CASRGQGVSYNEQFF
DNA: TGTGCCAGCAGGGGACAGGGGGTCTCCTACAATGAGCAGTTCTTC

V: TRBV20-1
D: .
size: .
J: TRBJ1-4
length: 15
CDR3: CSARPRTGGNEKLFF
DNA: TGCAGTGCTAGACCCCGGACTGGTGGGAATGAAAAACTGTTTTTT

V: TRBV4-3
D: TRBD2
size: .
J: TRBJ2-3
length: 16
CDR3: CASSQETSGYTDTQYF
DNA: TGCGCCAGCAGCCAAGAGACTAGCGGATACACAGATACGCAGTATTTT

V: TRBV11-2
D: TRBD2
size: .
J: TRBJ2-2
length: 18
CDR3: CASSLGLAGGPIFGELFF
DNA: TGTGCCAGCAGCTTAGGACTAGCGGGAGGGCCAATTTTTGGGGAGCTGTTTTTT

V: TRBV4-1
D: .
size: .
J: TRBJ2-7
length: 15
CDR3: CVSSQDGTATYEQYF
DNA: TGCGTCAGCAGCCAAGATGGGACGGCGACCTACGAGCAGTACTTC

V: TRBV7-9
D: TRBD1
size: many
J: TRBJ1-1
length: 14
CDR3: CASSLLGQTSEAFF
DNA: TGTGCCAGCAGCTTATTGGGACAGACCTCTGAAGCTTTCTTT

V: TRBV7-6
D: .
size: few
J: TRBJ1-1
length: 18
CDR3: CASSLDTAGARGDGEAFF
DNA: TGTGCCAGCAGCTTAGATACCGCGGGGGCTCGGGGAGATGGTGAAGCTTTCTTT

V: TRBV7-2
D: .
size: few
J: TRBJ2-7
length: 14
CDR3: CASSLSGFPYEQYF
DNA: TGTGCCAGCAGCTTAAGTGGGTTTCCCTACGAGCAGTACTTC

V: TRBV15
D: .
size: few
J: TRBJ1-4
length: 19
CDR3: CATSTPLEIYSATNEKLFF
DNA: TGTGCCACCAGCACACCCTTAGAGATTTACAGTGCAACTAATGAAAAACTGTTTTTT

V: TRBV7-2
D: TRBD2
size: few
J: TRBJ2-3
length: 18
CDR3: CASSQTSGGLLSTDTQYF
DNA: TGTGCCAGCAGCCAGACTAGCGGGGGGCTTCTGAGCACAGATACGCAGTATTTT

V: TRBV19
D: TRBD2
size: .
J: TRBJ2-1
length: 16
CDR3: CASSISSSGIYNEQFF
DNA: TGTGCCAGTAGTATCTCATCTAGCGGGATCTACAATGAGCAGTTCTTC

V: TRBV7-9
D: TRBD2
size: few
J: TRBJ2-7
length: 16
CDR3: CASSLGDSGSSYEQYF
DNA: TGTGCCAGCAGCTTAGGCGATAGCGGGAGCTCCTACGAGCAGTACTTC

V: TRBV9
D: .
size: .
J: TRBJ2-2
length: 19
CDR3: CASSVHLFGVTANTGELFF
DNA: TGTGCCAGCAGCGTTCACCTCTTTGGGGTAACCGCGAACACCGGGGAGCTGTTTTTT

V: TRBV24-1
D: TRBD2
size: .
J: TRBJ2-1
length: 17
CDR3: CATSGLEASGKYNEQFF
DNA: TGTGCCACCAGTGGTTTAGAGGCTAGCGGGAAGTACAATGAGCAGTTCTTC

V: TRBV20-1
D: .
size: .
J: TRBJ1-6
length: 15
CDR3: CSARDLGQYNSPLHF
DNA: TGCAGTGCTAGAGATCTAGGACAGTATAATTCACCCCTCCACTTT

V: TRBV28
D: TRBD1
size: few
J: TRBJ1-5
length: 14
CDR3: CASSFRGRGQPQHF
DNA: TGTGCCAGCAGTTTCAGGGGGCGTGGTCAGCCCCAGCATTTT

V: TRBV19
D: TRBD1
size: .
J: TRBJ2-7
length: 14
CDR3: CASRAAGTGVGQYF
DNA: TGTGCCAGTAGAGCAGCCGGGACAGGGGTCGGGCAGTACTTC

V: TRBV12-3/TRBV12-4
D: .
size: many
J: TRBJ2-4
length: 16
CDR3: CASSLGLGVAKNIQYF
DNA: TGTGCCAGCAGTTTGGGGTTGGGGGTAGCCAAAAACATTCAGTACTTC

V: TRBV6-2/TRBV6-3
D: .
size: many
J: TRBJ2-7
length: 10
CDR3: CASGGYEQYF
DNA: TGTGCCAGCGGGGGGTACGAGCAGTACTTC

V: TRBV6-2/TRBV6-3
D: TRBD1
size: few
J: TRBJ2-5
length: 16
CDR3: CASSYPGQGNGETQYF
DNA: TGTGCCAGCAGTTACCCCGGACAGGGGAATGGGGAGACCCAGTACTTC

V: TRBV27
D: .
size: .
J: TRBJ2-3
length: 13
CDR3: CASTHPGSDTQYF
DNA: TGTGCCAGCACCCACCCGGGGAGTGATACGCAGTATTTT

V: TRBV12-3/TRBV12-4
D: .
size: .
J: TRBJ1-2
length: 14
CDR3: CASSLGGPRYGYTF
DNA: TGTGCCAGCAGTTTAGGGGGACCCAGATATGGCTACACCTTC

V: TRBV7-2
D: TRBD1
size: .
J: TRBJ1-1
length: 16
CDR3: CASRQIGQGMNTEAFF
DNA: TGTGCCAGCAGACAAATCGGACAGGGAATGAACACTGAAGCTTTCTTT

V: TRBV2
D: .
size: many
J: TRBJ1-2
length: 13
CDR3: CAGRDTNNYGYTF
DNA: TGTGCCGGCAGGGACACCAATAACTATGGCTACACCTTC

V: TRBV19
D: .
size: .
J: TRBJ2-7
length: 13
CDR3: CASSRGNPYEQYF
DNA: TGTGCCAGTAGTAGAGGAAACCCCTACGAGCAGTACTTC

V: TRBV5-3
D: .
size: few
J: TRBJ2-5
length: 15
CDR3: CASSANLRGKVTQYF
DNA: TGTGCCAGCAGCGCGAACCTCAGGGGCAAGGTGACCCAGTACTTC